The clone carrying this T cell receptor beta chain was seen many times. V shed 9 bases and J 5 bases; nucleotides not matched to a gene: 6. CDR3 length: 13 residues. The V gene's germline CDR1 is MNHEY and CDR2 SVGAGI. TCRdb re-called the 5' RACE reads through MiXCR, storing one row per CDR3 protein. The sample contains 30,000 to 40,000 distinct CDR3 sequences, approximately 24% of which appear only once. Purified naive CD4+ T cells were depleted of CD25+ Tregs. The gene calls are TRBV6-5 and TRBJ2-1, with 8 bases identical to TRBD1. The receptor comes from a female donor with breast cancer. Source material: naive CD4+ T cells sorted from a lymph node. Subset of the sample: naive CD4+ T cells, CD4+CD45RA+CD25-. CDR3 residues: CASTTGEDNEQFF. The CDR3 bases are TGTGCCAGTACGACAGGGGAGGACAATGAGCAGTTCTTC.